The next 8 T cell receptor beta chains were all read from a single sample in a study of T-cell memory formation after mild COVID-19. Each CDR3 protein is one row after TCRdb ran MiXCR on the 5' RACE reads. The sample lists around 430,000 distinct CDR3 sequences, about a sixth occurring once. Sequenced: PBMCs or a T cell subset sorted from them (not recorded which). Every receptor here comes from a man in his late teens or twenties who had mild COVID-19 (a few samples of this study predate the infection). Cell type and time point are not known.

This clonotype was detected only a few times. This chain connects TRBV28 to TRBJ2-2; tentatively, D is TRBD1 (6 bases). This CDR3 is built from 15 residues. CDR1 is MDHEN, CDR2 SYDVKM, per germline. The V and J ends lost 5 bases and 9 bases respectively, with 19 bases between them. CDR3 in amino acids: CASSPPGGGRRELFF. CDR3 nucleotides: TGTGCCAGCAGTCCGCCGGGTGGGGGCCGCCGGGAGCTGTTTTTT.

In this sample, this clonotype turned up a few times. This rearrangement joins TRBV2 to TRBJ2-7; 8 bases map to TRBD1. In germline, CDR1 is SNHLY, CDR2 FYNNEI. The J segment lost 6 bases and the V segment lost 9 bases, leaving 7 bases of the junction unmatched. The CDR3 consists of 12 residues. CDR3 amino acids: CASRAGGLEQYF. Written as DNA, the CDR3 is TGTGCCAGTCGGGCAGGGGGCCTCGAGCAGTACTTC.

The chain has TRBV11-2 and TRBJ2-1; 10 bases match TRBD1. The CDR3 sequence is 14 residues long. V shed 5 bases, J shed 6 bases, and the junction held 4 bases outside the gene matches. Germline V lookup: CDR1 SGHAT, CDR2 FQNNGV. The CDR3 here is CASSHRDRGNEQFF. CDR3 nucleotide sequence: TGTGCCAGCAGCCACCGGGACAGGGGCAATGAGCAGTTCTTC.

This clonotype turned up a few times. The chain employs TRBV28 and TRBJ2-7; D may be TRBD1 or TRBD2 (5 bases each). The CDR3 spans 15 residues. The germline V and J ends were trimmed by 6 bases and 0 bases, with 15 bases remaining between them. Per germline, CDR1 MDHEN and CDR2 SYDVKM. The CDR3 nucleotides are TGTGCCAGCAGCCCGGGACCTAGGAGCTCCTACGAGCAGTACGTC. This encodes CASSPGPRSSYEQYV.

The table lists this clonotype with a few counts. This rearrangement joins TRBV6-1 to TRBJ1-1; a weak D match, TRBD1 (5 bases). Germline V gene lookup returns CDR1 MNHNS and CDR2 SASEGT. The CDR3 is 15 residues long. V was clipped by 1 base and J by 8 bases, with 17 bases between them. This CDR3 reads CASSEEGRGRGEAFF. DNA of the CDR3: TGTGCCAGCAGTGAAGAAGGAAGAGGGCGGGGGGAAGCTTTCTTT.

Here the CDR3 reads CASSLRTGGLDEQFF. CDR3 in DNA: TGCGCCAGCAGCTTGAGAACGGGGGGGCTCGATGAGCAGTTCTTC. J is TRBJ2-1 and V is TRBV5-1, with TRBD2 matching 8 bases. The germline V gene has CDR1 SGHRS and CDR2 YFSETQ. This CDR3 is built from 15 residues. V was clipped by 1 base and J by 8 bases; unmatched bases: 8.

The chain links TRBV5-5 to TRBJ2-1; 7 bases are shared with TRBD1. After removal of 4 bases from V and 2 bases from J, the junction contained 3 bases not matched to a gene. The CDR3 loop spans 14 amino acids. The germline V gene has CDR1 SGHKS and CDR2 YYEKEE (reference sequence). The CDR3 sequence is CASSLTGAYNEQFF. The CDR3 bases are TGTGCCAGCAGCCTCACAGGGGCCTACAATGAGCAGTTCTTC.

The genes are TRBV7-9 and TRBJ1-2, with 10 bases that match TRBD1. Germline CDR1 reads SEHNR; CDR2 reads FQNEAQ (reference sequence). The trim removed 6 bases at V and 7 bases at J, leaving 14 bases unmatched. This CDR3 is 16 amino acids long. The CDR3 is CASSILTGGGGIGYTF. DNA of the CDR3: TGTGCCAGCAGTATCCTGACAGGGGGCGGTGGTATTGGCTACACCTTC. Filled out from reference TRBV7-9 and TRBJ1-2, the complete variable domain reads DTGVSQNPRHKITKRGQNVTFRCDPISEHNRLYWYRQTLGQGPEFLTYFQNEAQLEKSRLLSDRFSAERPKGSFSTLEIQRTEQGDSAMYLCASSILTGGGGIGYTFGSGTRLTVV.